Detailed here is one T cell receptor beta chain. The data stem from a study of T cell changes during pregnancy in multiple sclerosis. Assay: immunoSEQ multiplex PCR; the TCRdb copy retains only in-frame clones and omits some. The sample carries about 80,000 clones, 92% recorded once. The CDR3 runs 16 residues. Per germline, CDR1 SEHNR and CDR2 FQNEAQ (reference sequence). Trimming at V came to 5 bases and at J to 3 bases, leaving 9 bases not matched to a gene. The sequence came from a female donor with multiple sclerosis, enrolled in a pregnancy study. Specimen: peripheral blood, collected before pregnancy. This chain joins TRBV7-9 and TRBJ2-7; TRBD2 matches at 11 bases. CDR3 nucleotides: TGTGCCAGCAGCATAACGGCGGGACTAGCGGTCTACGAGCAGTACTTC. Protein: CASSITAGLAVYEQYF.